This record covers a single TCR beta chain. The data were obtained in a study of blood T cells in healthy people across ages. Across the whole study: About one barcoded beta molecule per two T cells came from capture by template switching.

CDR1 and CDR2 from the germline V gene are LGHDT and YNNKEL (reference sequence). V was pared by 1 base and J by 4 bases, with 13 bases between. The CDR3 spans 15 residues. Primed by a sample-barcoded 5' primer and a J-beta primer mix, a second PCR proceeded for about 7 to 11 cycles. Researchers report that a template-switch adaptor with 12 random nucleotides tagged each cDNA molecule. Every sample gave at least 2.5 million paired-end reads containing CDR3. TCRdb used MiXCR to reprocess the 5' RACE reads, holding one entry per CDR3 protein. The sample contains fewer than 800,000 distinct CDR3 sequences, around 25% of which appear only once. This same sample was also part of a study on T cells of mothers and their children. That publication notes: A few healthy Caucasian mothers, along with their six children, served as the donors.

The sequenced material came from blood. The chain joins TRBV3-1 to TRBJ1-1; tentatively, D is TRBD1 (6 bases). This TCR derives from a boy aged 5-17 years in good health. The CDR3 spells CASSQGTGRATEAFF. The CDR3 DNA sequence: TGTGCCAGCAGCCAAGGTACAGGGCGGGCCACTGAAGCTTTCTTT.